What follows describes a single TCR beta chain. Profiling relied on immunoSEQ multiplex PCR, and the TCRdb table lists in-frame clones only, not all of them. The repertoire holds approximately 45,000 clones, with less than 70% as singletons. V lost 10 bases to trimming and J lost 7 bases, with 11 bases between them. CDR3 length: 10 amino acids. The germline V gene encodes CDR1 MDHEN and CDR2 SYDVKM. The sample is drawn from a study of cytotoxic CD8 clonotypes in ibrutinib-treated CLL. The gene calls are TRBV28 and TRBJ2-7; D assignment may be TRBD1 or TRBD2 (5 bases each). This sequence was found in a human donor with chronic lymphocytic leukemia. Sequencing used PBMCs, obtained after 12 months of ibrutinib treatment. The CDR3 reads CATREREQYF. Written as DNA, the CDR3 is TGTGCCACCAGGGAGAGGGAGCAGTACTTC.